This TCR beta chain was captured in a study of shared clonotypes between healthy human individuals. This CDR3 is 15 amino acids long. Germline V lookup: CDR1 SGHRS, CDR2 YFSETQ. The V end was cut by 0 bases, the J end by 4 bases, with 13 bases between. Data came from immunoSEQ multiplex PCR; TCRdb stores just in-frame clones and leaves some out. This table holds around 340,000 clones, more than 60% found once. This receptor was taken from a man between 25 and 39 years old in good health. This chain connects TRBV5-1 to TRBJ1-1; D not resolved. The sample comprised memory CD4+ T cells sorted from blood. Subset defined: CD45RA-negative fraction. The CDR3 DNA reads TGCGCCAGCAGCTTGGTAGGCCAGGTCGGCACTGAAGCTTTCTTT. Its protein is CASSLVGQVGTEAFF.